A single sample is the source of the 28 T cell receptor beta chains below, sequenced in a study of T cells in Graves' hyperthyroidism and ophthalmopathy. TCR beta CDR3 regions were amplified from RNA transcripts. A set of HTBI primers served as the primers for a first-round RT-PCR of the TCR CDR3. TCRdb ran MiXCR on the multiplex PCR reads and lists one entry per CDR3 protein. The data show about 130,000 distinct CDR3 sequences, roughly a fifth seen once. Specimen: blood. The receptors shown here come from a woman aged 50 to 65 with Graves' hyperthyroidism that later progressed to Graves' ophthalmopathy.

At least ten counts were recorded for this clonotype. This CDR3 is CASSQEGRERETQYF. CDR3 in DNA: TGCGCCAGCAGCCAAGAGGGTAGGGAGCGAGAGACCCAGTACTTC. The rearrangement uses TRBV4-1 and TRBJ2-5, with D possibly matching TRBD2 (5 bases). Germline V gene sequence: CDR1 MGHRA, CDR2 YSYEKL. V was shortened by 0 bases and J by 4 bases, with 12 bases between the two germline ends. The CDR3 spans 15 residues.

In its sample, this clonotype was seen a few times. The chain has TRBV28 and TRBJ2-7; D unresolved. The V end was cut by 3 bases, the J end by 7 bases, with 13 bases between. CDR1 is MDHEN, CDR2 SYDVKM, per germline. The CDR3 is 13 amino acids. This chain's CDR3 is CASSFDSVREQYF. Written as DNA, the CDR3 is TGTGCCAGCAGTTTTGACTCGGTTCGGGAGCAGTACTTC.

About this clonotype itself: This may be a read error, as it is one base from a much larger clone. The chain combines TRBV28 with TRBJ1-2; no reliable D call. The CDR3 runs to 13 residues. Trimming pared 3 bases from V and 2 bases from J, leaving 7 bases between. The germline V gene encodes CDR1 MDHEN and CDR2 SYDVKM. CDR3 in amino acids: CASSFPGNYGYTF. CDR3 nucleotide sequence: TGTGCCAGCAGTTTCCCGGGGAACTATGGCTACACCTTC.

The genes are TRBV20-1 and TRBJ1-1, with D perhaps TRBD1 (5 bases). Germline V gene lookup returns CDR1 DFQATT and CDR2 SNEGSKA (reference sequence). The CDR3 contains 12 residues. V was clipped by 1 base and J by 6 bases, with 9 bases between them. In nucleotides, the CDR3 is TGCAGTGCTAGAGTCAGGGCGGCTGAAGCTTTCTTT. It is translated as CSARVRAAEAFF.

CDR3 coding DNA: TGTGCCAGCAGTGGACTAGCGGGATCAGGGGTCGGTTCTGGACACTACGAGCAGTACTTC. Amino acids: CASSGLAGSGVGSGHYEQYF. V usage is TRBV6-1 and J usage is TRBJ2-7, with TRBD2 matching 11 bases. V was clipped by 4 bases and J by 3 bases; unmatched bases: 20. The CDR3 covers 20 residues. The V gene's germline CDR1 is MNHNS and CDR2 SASEGT.

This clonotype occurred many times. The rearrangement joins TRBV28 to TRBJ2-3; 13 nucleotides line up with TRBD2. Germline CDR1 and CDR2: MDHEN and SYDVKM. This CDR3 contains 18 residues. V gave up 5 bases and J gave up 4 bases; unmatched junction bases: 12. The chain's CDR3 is CASSPLRTSGSRADTQYF. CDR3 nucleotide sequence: TGTGCCAGCAGTCCACTGCGGACTAGCGGGAGTAGGGCAGATACGCAGTATTTT.

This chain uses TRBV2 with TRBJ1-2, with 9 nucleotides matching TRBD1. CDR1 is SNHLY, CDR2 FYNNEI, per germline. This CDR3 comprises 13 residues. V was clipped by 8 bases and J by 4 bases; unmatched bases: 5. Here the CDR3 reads CASVWGQGYGYTF. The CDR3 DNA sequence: TGTGCCAGCGTCTGGGGACAGGGCTATGGCTACACCTTC.

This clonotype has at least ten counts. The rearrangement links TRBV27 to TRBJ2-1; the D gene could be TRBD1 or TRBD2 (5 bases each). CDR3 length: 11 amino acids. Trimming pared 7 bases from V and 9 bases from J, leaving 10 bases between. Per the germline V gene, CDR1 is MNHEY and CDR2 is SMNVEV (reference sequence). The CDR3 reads CASTRGGEQFF. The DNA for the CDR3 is TGTGCCAGCACCCGTGGGGGTGAGCAGTTCTTC.

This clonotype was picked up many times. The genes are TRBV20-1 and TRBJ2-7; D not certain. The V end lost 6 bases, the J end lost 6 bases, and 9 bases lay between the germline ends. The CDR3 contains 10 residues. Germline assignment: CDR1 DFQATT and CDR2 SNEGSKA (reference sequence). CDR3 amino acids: CSATGLEQYF. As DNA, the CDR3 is TGCAGTGCGACCGGCCTCGAGCAGTACTTC.

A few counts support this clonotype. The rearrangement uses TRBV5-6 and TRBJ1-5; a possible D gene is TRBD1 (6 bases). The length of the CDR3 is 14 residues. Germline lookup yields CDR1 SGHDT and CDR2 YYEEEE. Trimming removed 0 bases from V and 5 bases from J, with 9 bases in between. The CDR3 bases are TGTGCCAGCAGCTTGGGGGGGGCCCATCAGCCCCAGCATTTT. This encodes CASSLGGAHQPQHF. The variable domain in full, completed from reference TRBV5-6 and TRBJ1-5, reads DAGVTQSPTHLIKTRGQQVTLRCSPKSGHDTVSWYQQALGQGPQFIFQYYEEEERQRGNFPDRFSGHQFPNYSSELNVNALLLGDSALYLCASSLGGAHQPQHFGDGTRLSIL.

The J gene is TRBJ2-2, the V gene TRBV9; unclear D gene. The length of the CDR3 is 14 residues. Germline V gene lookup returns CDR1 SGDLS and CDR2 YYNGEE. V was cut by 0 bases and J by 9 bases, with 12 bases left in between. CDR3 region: CASSVEGHPRELFF. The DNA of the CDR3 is TGTGCCAGCAGCGTAGAGGGCCACCCCAGGGAGCTGTTTTTT.

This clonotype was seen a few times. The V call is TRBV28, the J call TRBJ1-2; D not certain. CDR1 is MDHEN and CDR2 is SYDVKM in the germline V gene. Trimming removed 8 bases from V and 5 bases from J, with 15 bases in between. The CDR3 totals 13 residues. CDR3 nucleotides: TGTGCCAGCGAACCTCAGGTCTGGTATGGCTACACCTTC. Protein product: CASEPQVWYGYTF.

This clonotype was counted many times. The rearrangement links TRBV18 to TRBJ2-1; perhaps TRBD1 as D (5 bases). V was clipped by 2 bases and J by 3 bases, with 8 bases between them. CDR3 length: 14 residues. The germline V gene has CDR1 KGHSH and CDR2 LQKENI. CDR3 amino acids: CASSPGAIYNEQFF. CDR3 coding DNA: TGTGCCAGCTCACCAGGGGCTATCTACAATGAGCAGTTCTTC.

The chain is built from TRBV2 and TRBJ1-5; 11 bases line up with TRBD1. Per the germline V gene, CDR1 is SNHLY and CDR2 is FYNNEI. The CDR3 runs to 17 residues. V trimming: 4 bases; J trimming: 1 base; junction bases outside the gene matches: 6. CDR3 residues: CASSVGTGGRSNQPQHF. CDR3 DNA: TGTGCCAGCAGTGTCGGGACAGGGGGAAGAAGCAATCAGCCCCAGCATTTT.

Written as DNA, the CDR3 is TGTGCCAGCAGCTCCCGAGGGACCTCGAACACCGGGGAGCTGTTTTTT. It encodes CASSSRGTSNTGELFF. This sequence joins TRBV7-6 and TRBJ2-2, with D possibly called TRBD1 or TRBD2 (5 bases each). V lost 4 bases and J lost 0, with 12 bases in between. Per germline, CDR1 SGHVS and CDR2 FNYEAQ. This CDR3 comprises 16 residues.

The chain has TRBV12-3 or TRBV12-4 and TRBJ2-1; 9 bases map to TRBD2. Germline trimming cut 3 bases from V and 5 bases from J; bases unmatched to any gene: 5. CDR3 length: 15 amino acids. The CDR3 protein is CASSFVLAGNNEQFF. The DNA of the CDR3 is TGTGCCAGCAGTTTTGTGCTAGCGGGGAACAATGAGCAGTTCTTC.

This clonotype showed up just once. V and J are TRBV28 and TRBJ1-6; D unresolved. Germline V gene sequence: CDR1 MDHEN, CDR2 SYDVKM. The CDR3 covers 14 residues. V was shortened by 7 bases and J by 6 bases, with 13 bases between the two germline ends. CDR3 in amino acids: CASTPGTANSPLHF. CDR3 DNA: TGTGCCAGCACCCCGGGAACAGCTAATTCACCCCTCCACTTT.

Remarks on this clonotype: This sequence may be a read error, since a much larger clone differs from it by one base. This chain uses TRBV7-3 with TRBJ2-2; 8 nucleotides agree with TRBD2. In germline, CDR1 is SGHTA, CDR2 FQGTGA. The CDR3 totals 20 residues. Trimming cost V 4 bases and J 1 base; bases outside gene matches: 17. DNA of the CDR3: TGTGCCAGCAGCTCCACCCTTTCCCGCGGGAGGTACGGGAACACCGGGGAGCTGTTTTTT. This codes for CASSSTLSRGRYGNTGELFF. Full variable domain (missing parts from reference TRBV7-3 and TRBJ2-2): GAGVSQTPSNKVTEKGKYVELRCDPISGHTALYWYRQSLGQGPEFLIYFQGTGAADDSGLPNDRFFAVRPEGSVSTLKIQRTERGDSAVYLCASSSTLSRGRYGNTGELFFGEGSRLTVL.

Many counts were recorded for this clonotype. CDR3 loop: CASRSSGVRTDTQYF. CDR3 DNA: TGTGCCAGCAGGAGTTCAGGCGTGCGAACAGATACGCAGTATTTT. The chain joins TRBV6-1 to TRBJ2-3; the D is unclear. The CDR3 covers 15 residues. Trimming left V 6 bases short and J 3 bases short, with 16 bases between. Germline V gives CDR1 MNHNS, CDR2 SASEGT.

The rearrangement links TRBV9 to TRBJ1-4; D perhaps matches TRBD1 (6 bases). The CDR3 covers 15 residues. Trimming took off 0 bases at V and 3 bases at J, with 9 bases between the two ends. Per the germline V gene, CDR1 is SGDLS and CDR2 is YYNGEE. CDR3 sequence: CASSVETGSNEKLFF. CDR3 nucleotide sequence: TGTGCCAGCAGCGTAGAGACAGGATCTAATGAAAAACTGTTTTTT.

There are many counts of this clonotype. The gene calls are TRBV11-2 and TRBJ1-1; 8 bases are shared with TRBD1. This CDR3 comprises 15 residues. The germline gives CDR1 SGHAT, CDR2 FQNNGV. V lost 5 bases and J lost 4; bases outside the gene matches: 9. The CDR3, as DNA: TGTGCCAGCAGCCCCCTGGACAGGGATCGCACTGAAGCTTTCTTT. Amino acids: CASSPLDRDRTEAFF.

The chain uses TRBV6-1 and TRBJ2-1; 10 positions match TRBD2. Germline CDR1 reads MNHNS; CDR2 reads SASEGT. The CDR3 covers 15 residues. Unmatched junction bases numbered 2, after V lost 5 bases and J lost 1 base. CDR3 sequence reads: CASSRSGGSYNEQFF. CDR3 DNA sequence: TGTGCCAGCAGTCGTAGCGGGGGGTCCTACAATGAGCAGTTCTTC.

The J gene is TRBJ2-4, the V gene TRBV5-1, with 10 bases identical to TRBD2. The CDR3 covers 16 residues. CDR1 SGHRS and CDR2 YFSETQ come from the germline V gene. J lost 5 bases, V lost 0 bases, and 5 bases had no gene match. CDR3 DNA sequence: TGCGCCAGCAGCTTGGCTAGCGGGAGCAACCAAAACATTCAGTACTTC. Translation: CASSLASGSNQNIQYF.

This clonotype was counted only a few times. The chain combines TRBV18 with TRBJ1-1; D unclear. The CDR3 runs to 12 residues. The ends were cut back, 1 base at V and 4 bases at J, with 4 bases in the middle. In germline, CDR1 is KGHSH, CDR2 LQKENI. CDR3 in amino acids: CASSPRATEAFF. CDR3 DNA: TGTGCCAGCTCACCACGGGCCACTGAAGCTTTCTTT. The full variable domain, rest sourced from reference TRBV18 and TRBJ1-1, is NAGVMQNPRHLVRRRGQEARLRCSPMKGHSHVYWYRQLPEEGLKFMVYLQKENIIDESGMPKERFSAEFPKEGPSILRIQQVVRGDSAAYFCASSPRATEAFFGQGTRLTVV.

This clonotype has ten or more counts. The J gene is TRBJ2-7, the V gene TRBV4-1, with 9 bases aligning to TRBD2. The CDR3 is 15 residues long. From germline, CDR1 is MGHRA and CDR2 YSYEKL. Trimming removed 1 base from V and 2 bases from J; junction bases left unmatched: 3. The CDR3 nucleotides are TGCGCCAGCAGCCAAGGGCGGGAGGGCCCCTACGAGCAGTACTTC. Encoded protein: CASSQGREGPYEQYF.

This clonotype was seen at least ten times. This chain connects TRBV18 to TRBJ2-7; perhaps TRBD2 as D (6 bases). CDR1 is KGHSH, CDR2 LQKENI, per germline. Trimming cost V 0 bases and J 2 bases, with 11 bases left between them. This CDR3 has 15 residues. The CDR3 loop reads CASSPPGTYTYEQYF. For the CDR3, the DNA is TGTGCCAGCTCACCACCCGGGACTTACACCTACGAGCAGTACTTC.

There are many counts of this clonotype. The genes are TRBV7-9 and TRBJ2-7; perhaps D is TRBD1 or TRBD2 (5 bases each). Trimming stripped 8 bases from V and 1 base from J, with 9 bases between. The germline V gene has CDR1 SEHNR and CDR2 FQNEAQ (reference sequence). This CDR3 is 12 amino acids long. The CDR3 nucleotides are TGTGCCAGCGGGGACGGGTCCTACGAGCAGTACTTC. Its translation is CASGDGSYEQYF.

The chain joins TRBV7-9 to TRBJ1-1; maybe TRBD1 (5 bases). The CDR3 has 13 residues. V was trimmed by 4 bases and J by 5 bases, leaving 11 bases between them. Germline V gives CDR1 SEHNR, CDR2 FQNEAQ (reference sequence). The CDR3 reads CASSSGAETEAFF. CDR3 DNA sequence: TGTGCCAGCAGCTCCGGGGCGGAGACTGAAGCTTTCTTT. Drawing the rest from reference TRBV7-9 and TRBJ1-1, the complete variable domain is DTGVSQNPRHKITKRGQNVTFRCDPISEHNRLYWYRQTLGQGPEFLTYFQNEAQLEKSRLLSDRFSAERPKGSFSTLEIQRTEQGDSAMYLCASSSGAETEAFFGQGTRLTVV.